This record looks at one T cell receptor beta chain sequence and its context. The V and J ends lost 3 bases and 6 bases respectively, with 5 bases between them. The CDR3 is 11 amino acids. In germline, CDR1 is SGHAT, CDR2 FQDESV (reference sequence). The source of the sample is a study of cytomegalovirus exposure and HLA in healthy donors. 60 Vbeta and 13 Jbeta primers were used in PCR. Libraries were prepared by immunoSEQ multiplex PCR; TCRdb keeps only in-frame clonotypes and omits some of them. The sample holds around 100,000 clones, around 82% seen once. This sequence was found in a woman aged 18-35 years in good health and CMV-seropositive. V and J are TRBV11-1 and TRBJ1-2; no reliable D call. Sequences were obtained from PBMCs. The CDR3 bases are TGTGCCAGCAGCTTTCTTGATGGCTACACCTTC. Residues: CASSFLDGYTF.